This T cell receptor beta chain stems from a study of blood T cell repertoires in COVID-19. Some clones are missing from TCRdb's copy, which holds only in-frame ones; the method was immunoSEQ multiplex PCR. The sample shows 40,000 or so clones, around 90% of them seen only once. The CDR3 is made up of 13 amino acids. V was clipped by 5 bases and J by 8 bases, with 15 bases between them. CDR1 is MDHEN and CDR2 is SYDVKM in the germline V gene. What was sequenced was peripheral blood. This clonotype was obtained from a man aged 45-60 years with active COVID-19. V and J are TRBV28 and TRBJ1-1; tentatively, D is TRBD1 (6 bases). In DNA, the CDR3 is TGTGCCAGCAGTCCCCCTCAAGGGACAGAAGCTTTCTTT. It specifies CASSPPQGTEAFF.